This T cell receptor beta chain was recorded in a study of shared clonotypes between healthy human individuals. Study results and limitations: Apart from blood, nothing was sampled; tissue repertoires likely differ. Naive subsets generally had larger estimated richness than memory subsets. Naive CD4 clonotypes were shared across a handful of donors at roughly 5%.

This clone has only a few counts. Antigen: not known. Using immunoSEQ multiplex PCR, the repertoire was profiled, and TCRdb retains in-frame clones only, with some absent. The sample yields around 1.1 million clones, approximately 80% seen once. The junction had 7 bases not matched to a gene; V was cut back by 1 base and J by 5 bases. CDR1 and CDR2 from the germline V gene are LGHNA and YNFKEQ. The CDR3 runs 16 residues. The chain is built from TRBV4-2 and TRBJ1-1, with TRBD1 matching over 10 bases. The TCR was taken from a man between 18 and 35 years old in good health. Some clones in this sample may be carry-over from other donors' samples. The sample comprised memory CD4+ T cells from PBMCs. Subset defined: CD45RA-negative fraction. CDR3 DNA sequence: TGTGCCAGCAGCCAAGCCGACAGGGGGCGAGCAACTGAAGCTTTCTTT. Its protein product is CASSQADRGRATEAFF.